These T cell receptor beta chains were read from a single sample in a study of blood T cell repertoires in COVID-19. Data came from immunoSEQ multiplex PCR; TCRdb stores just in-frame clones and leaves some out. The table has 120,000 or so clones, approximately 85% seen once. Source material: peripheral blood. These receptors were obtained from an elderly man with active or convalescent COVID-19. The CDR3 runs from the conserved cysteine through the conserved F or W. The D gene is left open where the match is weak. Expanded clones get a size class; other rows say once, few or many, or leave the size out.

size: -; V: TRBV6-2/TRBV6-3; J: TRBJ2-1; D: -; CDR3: CASSYMIGGSGVQFF; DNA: TGTGCCAGCAGTTACATGATCGGTGGCTCAGGGGTGCAGTTCTTC
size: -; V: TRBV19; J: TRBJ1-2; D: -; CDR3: CASTSRGYYGYTF; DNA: TGTGCCAGTACCTCCCGGGGGTACTATGGCTACACCTTC
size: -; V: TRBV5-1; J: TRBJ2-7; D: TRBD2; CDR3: CASSLAPSGGAASYEQYF; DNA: TGCGCCAGCAGCTTGGCCCCTAGCGGGGGGGCGGCGTCCTACGAGCAGTACTTC
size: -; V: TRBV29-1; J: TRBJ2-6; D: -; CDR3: CSVQFRELSGANVLTF; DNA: TGCAGCGTTCAGTTCAGGGAACTCTCTGGGGCCAACGTCCTGACTTTC
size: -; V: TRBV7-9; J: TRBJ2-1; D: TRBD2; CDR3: CASSLNGGARDEQFF; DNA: TGTGCCAGCAGCTTAAACGGGGGGGCAAGAGATGAGCAGTTCTTC
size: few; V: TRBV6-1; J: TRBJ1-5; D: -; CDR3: CASSDTGYYSNQPQHF; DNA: TGTGCCAGCAGTGACACAGGCTACTATAGCAATCAGCCCCAGCATTTT
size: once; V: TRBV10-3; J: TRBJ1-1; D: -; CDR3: CAISETNRAGMNTEAFF; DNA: TGTGCCATCAGTGAAACAAATAGGGCCGGGATGAACACTGAAGCTTTCTTT
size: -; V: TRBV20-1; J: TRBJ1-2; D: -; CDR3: CSAGWTAGYTF; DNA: TGCAGTGCTGGCTGGACAGCTGGCTACACCTTC
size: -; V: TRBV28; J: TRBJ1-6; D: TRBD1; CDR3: CASSGDRSNSPLHF; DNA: TGTGCCAGCAGTGGGGACAGATCTAATTCACCCCTCCACTTT
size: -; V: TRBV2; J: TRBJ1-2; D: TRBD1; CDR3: CASSGDSTVYGYTF; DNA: TGTGCCAGCAGTGGGGACAGTACGGTATATGGCTACACCTTC
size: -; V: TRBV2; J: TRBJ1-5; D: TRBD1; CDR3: CASTGQDQPQHF; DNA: TGTGCCAGCACTGGACAGGATCAGCCCCAGCATTTT
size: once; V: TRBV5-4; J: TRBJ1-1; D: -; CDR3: CASSSQGDLVAFF; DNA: TGTGCCAGCAGCTCCCAAGGGGATTTGGTAGCTTTCTTT
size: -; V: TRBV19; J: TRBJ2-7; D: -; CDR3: CASSRGQTYEQYF; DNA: TGTGCCAGTAGTAGGGGACAAACCTACGAGCAGTACTTC
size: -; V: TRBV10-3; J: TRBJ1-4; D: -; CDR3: CAISESEENEKLFF; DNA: TGTGCCATCAGTGAGTCGGAGGAGAATGAAAAACTGTTTTTT
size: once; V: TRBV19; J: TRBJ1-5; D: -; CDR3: CASHRQSNQPQHF; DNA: TGTGCCAGTCACAGACAGTCTAATCAGCCCCAGCATTTT